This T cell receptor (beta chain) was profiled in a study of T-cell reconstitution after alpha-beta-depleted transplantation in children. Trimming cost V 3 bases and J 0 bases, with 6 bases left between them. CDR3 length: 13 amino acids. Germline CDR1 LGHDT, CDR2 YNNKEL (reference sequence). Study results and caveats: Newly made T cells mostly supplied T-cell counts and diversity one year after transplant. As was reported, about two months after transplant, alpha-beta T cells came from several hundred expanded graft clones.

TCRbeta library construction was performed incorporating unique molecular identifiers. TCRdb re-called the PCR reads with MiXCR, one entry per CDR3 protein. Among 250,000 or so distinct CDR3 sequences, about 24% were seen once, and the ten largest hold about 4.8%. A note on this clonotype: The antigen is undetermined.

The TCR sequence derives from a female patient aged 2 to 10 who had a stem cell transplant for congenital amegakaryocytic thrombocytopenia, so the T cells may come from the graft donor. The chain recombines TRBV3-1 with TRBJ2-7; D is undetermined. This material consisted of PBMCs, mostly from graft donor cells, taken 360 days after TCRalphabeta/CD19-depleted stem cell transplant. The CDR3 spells CASSHLNSYEQYF. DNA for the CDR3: TGTGCCAGCAGCCACTTGAACTCCTACGAGCAGTACTTC.